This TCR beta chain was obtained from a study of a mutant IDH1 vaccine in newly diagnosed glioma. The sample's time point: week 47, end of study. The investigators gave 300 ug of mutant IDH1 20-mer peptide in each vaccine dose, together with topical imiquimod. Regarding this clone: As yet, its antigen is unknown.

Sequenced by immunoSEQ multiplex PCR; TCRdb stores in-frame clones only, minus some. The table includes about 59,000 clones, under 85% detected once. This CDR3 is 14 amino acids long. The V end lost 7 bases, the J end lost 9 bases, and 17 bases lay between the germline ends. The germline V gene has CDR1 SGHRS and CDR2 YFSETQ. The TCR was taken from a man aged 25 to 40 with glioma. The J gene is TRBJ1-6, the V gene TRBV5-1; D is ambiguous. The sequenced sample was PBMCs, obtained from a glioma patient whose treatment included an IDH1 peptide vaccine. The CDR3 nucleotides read TGCGCCAGCTCTTCCGACGGGGTTCTTTCACCCCTCCACTTT. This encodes CASSSDGVLSPLHF.